This T cell receptor beta chain stems from a study of cytomegalovirus exposure and HLA in healthy donors. V lost 5 bases and J lost 0; bases outside the gene matches: 15. This CDR3 is built from 19 residues. Germline-derived CDR1 and CDR2 are LNHDA and SQIVND (reference sequence). The PCR had 60 Vbeta and 13 Jbeta primers. Clones were read by immunoSEQ multiplex PCR, and TCRdb kept only the in-frame ones, dropping some. The table has some 150,000 clones, around nine tenths seen once; the top ten hold 0.85% to 1%. The chain is built from TRBV19 and TRBJ1-5; TRBD1 matches 8 bases. This TCR was recovered from a woman in her 30s in good health and CMV-seronegative. The sequencing sample was made of PBMCs. The CDR3 DNA reads TGTGCCAGTAGTTCCCCCACCGGGACAGGAACCCTTAGCAATCAGCCCCAGCATTTT. Translating it yields CASSSPTGTGTLSNQPQHF.